The rows below give T cell receptor beta chains drawn from one sample of a study of cytomegalovirus exposure and HLA in healthy donors. The repertoire was sequenced with immunoSEQ multiplex PCR; TCRdb's copy has only in-frame clones and lacks some. The repertoire holds about 35,000 clones, with more than 85% as singletons. The sequenced material came from PBMCs. The receptors originated from a woman aged 18-35 years in good health and CMV-seronegative. Each CDR3 is given with its conserved first and last residue. A D gene is named only where the DNA matches it firmly. Rows give clone size only sometimes, using once, few, many, or a class for an expanded clone.

V gene	J gene	D gene	CDR3 length	clone size	CDR3 DNA	CDR3 protein
TRBV27	TRBJ2-6	.	14	.	TGTGCCAGCAGGGACAACTCTGGGGCCAACGTCCTGACTTTC	CASRDNSGANVLTF
TRBV7-6	TRBJ1-5	.	17	.	TGTGCCAGCAGCTTAGGCTTAGGCGGCCATAGCAATCGGCCCCAGCATTTT	CASSLGLGGHSNRPQHF
TRBV28	TRBJ1-5	TRBD1	15	.	TGTGCCAGCAGTCAAGGGGACAGGGACGGTCAGCCCCAGCATTTT	CASSQGDRDGQPQHF
TRBV5-4	TRBJ2-1	TRBD2	15	.	TGTGCCAGCAGCCGACTAGCGGACCAATACAATGAGCAGTTCTTC	CASSRLADQYNEQFF
TRBV19	TRBJ2-6	TRBD1	18	.	TGTGCCAGTAGTGAGGGCAGGGGGCGCCGTTCTGGGGCCAACGTCCTGACTTTC	CASSEGRGRRSGANVLTF
TRBV11-2	TRBJ2-3	TRBD1	16	.	TGTGCCAGCAGCCAGGGACAGAGGAGAGGCACAGATACGCAGTATTTT	CASSQGQRRGTDTQYF
TRBV5-1	TRBJ2-1	.	18	.	TGCGCCAGCAGCGTAAGGGACATCTTTGACGGCCTAGCGGATGAGCAGTTCTTC	CASSVRDIFDGLADEQFF
TRBV7-8	TRBJ2-7	TRBD1	14	few	TGTGCCAGCAGCTCGGGACAGGGGAGGTACGAGCAGTACTTC	CASSSGQGRYEQYF
TRBV5-6	TRBJ1-6	.	15	.	TGTGCCAGCAGCTTTAGCTACGTATATAATTCACCCCTCCACTTT	CASSFSYVYNSPLHF
TRBV27	TRBJ2-2	.	15	.	TGTGCCAGCAGTTTAGGGGCCGCGAACACCGGGGAGCTGTTTTTT	CASSLGAANTGELFF